The 10 T cell receptor beta chains in this list originate from one sample, sequenced in a study of read filtering for tumor transcriptome and immune sequencing (dated by TCRdb to the early 2020s). For sequencing, an Illumina HiSeq 4000 was employed. Starting from around 400 ng RNA, TCR libraries were constructed with the Immunoverse kit using molecular barcoded adaptors that cover the alpha/delta and beta/gamma chains. The public reads were quality trimmed at Q25 with fastp and then assembled into clones with MiXCR by TCRdb, keeping productive beta chains. Under each unique CDR3 protein, matching rows form one entry showing the most common genes and DNA. The sample table records almost 40,000 distinct CDR3 sequences; around 15% of these occur just once. The top ten clonotypes cover 15% to 20% of the sample. Sequencing used a population of CD138-negative cells sorted from bone marrow. In the paper's terms, the cell subset or site label means: bone marrow mononuclear cells depleted of CD138+ plasma/myeloma cells by negative magnetic selection. These receptor sequences come from a donor at least 40 years old with multiple myeloma.

This clonotype has a count of ten or more. The rearrangement joins TRBV12-3 or TRBV12-4 to TRBJ2-5; a possible D gene is TRBD2 (6 bases). This CDR3 spans 14 amino acids. Deletions cut 5 bases from V and 5 bases from J, with 15 bases between. The CDR3 here is CASSPRDLGETQYF. In nucleotides, the CDR3 is TGTGCCAGCAGTCCGCGGGACCTTGGGGAGACCCAGTACTTC.

This clonotype was recorded many times. The chain couples TRBV5-8 to TRBJ1-1; D call uncertain. V was trimmed by 0 bases and J by 0 bases, leaving 3 bases between them. Germline V lookup: CDR1 SGHTS, CDR2 YDEGEE. CDR3 length: 13 residues. CDR3 loop: CASSLDLNTEAFF. CDR3 coding DNA: TGTGCCAGCAGCTTGGACCTGAACACTGAAGCTTTCTTT.

The table lists this clonotype with many counts. This chain links TRBV11-3 with TRBJ2-2; 8 positions agree with TRBD2. J lost 7 bases, V lost 5 bases, and 9 bases had no gene match. CDR3 size: 15 residues. Germline V gene lookup returns CDR1 SGHNT and CDR2 YENEEA. This chain's CDR3 is CASSKKGLVDGELFF. CDR3 nucleotide sequence: TGTGCCAGCAGCAAGAAGGGACTAGTGGACGGGGAGCTGTTTTTT.

This clonotype was seen repeatedly, ten times or more. This chain connects TRBV7-9 to TRBJ1-6; 7 bases agree with TRBD1. The germline V gene encodes CDR1 SEHNR and CDR2 FQNEAQ (reference sequence). This CDR3 region has 15 residues. V lost 1 base, J lost 9 bases, and 6 bases stayed unmatched. The CDR3 bases are TGTGCCAGCAGCTTAGGACAGGGATCAAGTTCACCCCTCCACTTT. Its translation: CASSLGQGSSSPLHF.

This clonotype has at least ten counts. The chain is built from TRBV18 and TRBJ2-7, with 8 nucleotides matching TRBD1. V lost 6 bases, J lost 2 bases, and 9 bases stayed unmatched. CDR1 is KGHSH, CDR2 LQKENI, per germline. This CDR3 comprises 15 residues. The CDR3 reads CASSRNRGDTYEQYF. The CDR3 DNA is TGTGCCAGCTCCCGCAACAGGGGGGATACCTACGAGCAGTACTTC.

This clonotype has at least ten counts. This chain uses TRBV7-2 with TRBJ2-3, with 9 bases that match TRBD2. The germline gives CDR1 SGHTA, CDR2 FQGNSA. This CDR3 spans 15 amino acids. The V and J ends lost 6 bases and 6 bases, in that order; junction bases with no gene match: 10. Written as DNA, the CDR3 is TGTGCCAGCAGACCATTAGCGGGGGTAGCTGATACGCAGTATTTT. Translation: CASRPLAGVADTQYF.

In this sample, this clonotype turned up many times. The rearrangement links TRBV20-1 to TRBJ2-3; 10 bases agree with TRBD2. V gave up 6 bases and J gave up 0 bases; unmatched junction bases: 6. The CDR3 spans 15 residues. Germline CDR1 and CDR2: DFQATT and SNEGSKA (reference sequence). The CDR3 region is CSATRTSGSTDTQYF. CDR3 coding DNA: TGCAGTGCCACACGGACTAGCGGTAGCACAGATACGCAGTATTTT.

This clonotype came up a few times. This sequence joins TRBV6-5 and TRBJ1-5; TRBD1 might be the D (6 bases). Trimming removed 11 bases from V and 5 bases from J, with 13 bases in between. CDR3 length: 12 residues. Germline V gene sequence: CDR1 MNHEY, CDR2 SVGAGI. The CDR3 region is CAAGAEDQPQHF. DNA for the CDR3: TGTGCCGCAGGGGCAGAAGATCAGCCCCAGCATTTT.

This clonotype was observed many times. J is TRBJ2-3 and V is TRBV4-2; possibly TRBD1 for D (6 bases). Looked up from germline, CDR1 is LGHNA and CDR2 is YNFKEQ. Trimming pared 0 bases from V and 1 base from J, leaving 17 bases between. The CDR3 has 18 residues. The CDR3 reads CASSQDSRDIYRTDTQYF. In DNA, the CDR3 is TGTGCCAGCAGCCAAGACTCCCGGGACATATACCGCACAGATACGCAGTATTTT.

Relative to its sample, this clonotype is medium-sized. The CDR3 region has the DNA TGTGCCAGCAGCTTACTGGGGACAGGGGGCTATGAAAAACTGTTTTTT. The encoded protein is CASSLLGTGGYEKLFF. This chain joins TRBV7-2 and TRBJ1-4; 12 bases line up with TRBD1. Unmatched junction bases numbered 4, after V lost 2 bases and J lost 6 bases. The germline V gene has CDR1 SGHTA and CDR2 FQGNSA. CDR3 length: 16 amino acids.